A single sample is the source of the 4 T cell receptor beta chains below, sequenced in a study of T cells in Graves' hyperthyroidism and ophthalmopathy. Amplified TCR beta CDR3 regions derived from RNA transcripts. The primer set for the first-round RT-PCR of the TCR CDR3 was HTBI. MiXCR was run by TCRdb on the multiplex PCR reads, yielding one entry per CDR3 protein. Of approximately 700,000 distinct CDR3 sequences in the sample, over 15% are singletons; the top ten hold about 8.4%. The sequencing input was blood. The receptors stem from a man younger than 35 with Graves' hyperthyroidism.

This clonotype occurred many times. Here the CDR3 reads CASSLDRGHEQYF. The CDR3 nucleotides are TGTGCCAGCAGCTTAGATCGGGGGCACGAGCAGTACTTC. V usage is TRBV7-8 and J usage is TRBJ2-7, with D possibly called TRBD1 or TRBD2 (6 bases each). The CDR3 length is 13 residues. Deletions cut 1 base from V and 5 bases from J, with 9 bases between. CDR1 is SGHVS and CDR2 is FQNEAQ in the germline V gene. The full variable domain, completed using reference TRBV7-8 and TRBJ2-7, is GAGVSQSPRYKVAKRGQDVALRCDPISGHVSLFWYQQALGQGPEFLTYFQNEAQLDKSGLPSDRFFAERPEGSVSTLKIQRTQQEDSAVYLCASSLDRGHEQYFGPGTRLTVT.

This clonotype came up many times. This chain uses TRBV10-3 with TRBJ2-7, with 8 bases lining up with TRBD2. The V gene end was trimmed by 6 bases and the J gene end by 1 base; junction bases not matched to a gene: 5. The CDR3 totals 14 residues. The germline V gene encodes CDR1 ENHRY and CDR2 SYGVKD. CDR3 DNA: TGTGCCATCAGCCATAGCGGGATTTCCTACGAGCAGTACTTC. It specifies CAISHSGISYEQYF.

This clonotype showed up many times. V usage is TRBV15 and J usage is TRBJ1-2, with D possibly TRBD1 on 6 matching bases. Germline CDR1 and CDR2: LNHNV and YYDKDF (reference sequence). This CDR3 is 14 amino acids long. V was shortened by 8 bases and J by 0 bases, with 13 bases between the two germline ends. CDR3 region: CATQGKFPNYGYTF. The CDR3 DNA reads TGTGCCACCCAGGGGAAGTTCCCTAACTATGGCTACACCTTC.

This clonotype showed up just a few times. This sequence joins TRBV25-1 and TRBJ1-6; 8 bases fit TRBD1. This CDR3 comprises 14 residues. Germline assignment: CDR1 MGHDK and CDR2 SYGVNS. The V segment lost 4 bases and the J segment 6 bases; nucleotides outside the gene matches: 2. For the CDR3, the DNA is TGTGCCAGCAGTGGGACAGGGTCTAATTCACCCCTCCACTTT. Translating it yields CASSGTGSNSPLHF. The entire variable domain, with the rest obtained from reference TRBV25-1 and TRBJ1-6, is as follows: EADIYQTPRYLVIGTGKKITLECSQTMGHDKMYWYQQDPGMELHLIHYSYGVNSTEKGDLSSESTVSRIRTEHFPLTLESARPSHTSQYLCASSGTGSNSPLHFGNGTRLTVT.